The TCR beta chain described here comes from a study of OX40 agonist ivuxolimab in advanced cancers. Background on the study: Intravenous ivuxolimab was administered to patients every 2 weeks at 0.01 to 10 mg/kg.

The data were produced by immunoSEQ multiplex PCR, yet TCRdb's version contains in-frame clones alone and is incomplete. The sample records tens of thousands of clones, 86% being singletons. Germline lookup yields CDR1 SGHRS and CDR2 YFSETQ. With 3 bases removed from V and 3 bases from J, the gap between germline ends came to 14 bases. The CDR3 loop spans 15 amino acids. The V and J genes are TRBV5-1 and TRBJ2-3; D is unclear. The TCR sequence derives from an adult with an advanced solid tumor such as melanoma, head and neck, liver or kidney cancer. The source was CD4+ or CD8+ T cells sorted from blood, collected in a trial of the OX40 agonist ivuxolimab. The CDR3 sequence is CASSSQTPGTDTQYF. Written as DNA, the CDR3 is TGCGCCAGCAGCTCCCAGACCCCTGGGACAGATACGCAGTATTTT.